The 18 T cell receptor beta chains below all came from one sample that was sequenced in a study of Graves' ophthalmopathy and Graves' hyperthyroidism. As the template, RNA transcripts were used to amplify TCR beta CDR3 regions. A first-round RT-PCR used HTBI primers, followed by a second-round multiplex PCR. Each CDR3 protein gets one entry after TCRdb re-called the multiplex PCR reads with MiXCR. The data show about 170,000 distinct CDR3 sequences, roughly 37% seen once. Sequencing used peripheral blood. The source is a middle-aged woman with Graves' ophthalmopathy.

The J gene is TRBJ1-1, the V gene TRBV6-2 or TRBV6-3; D is undetermined. Germline-derived CDR1 and CDR2 are MNHEY and SVGEGT. The CDR3 contains 15 residues. V was cut by 5 bases and J by 1 base, with 14 bases left in between. DNA of the CDR3: TGTGCCAGCAGTGGGTACCCTGGTCGGAACACTGAAGCTTTCTTT. Translating it yields CASSGYPGRNTEAFF.

The V call is TRBV6-1, the J call TRBJ1-5; TRBD1 matches at 8 bases. Germline V lookup: CDR1 MNHNS, CDR2 SASEGT. CDR3 length: 14 residues. With 4 bases clipped from V and 3 bases from J, the junction kept 2 bases outside the gene matches. CDR3 loop: CASSGTGLNQPQHF. The CDR3 nucleotides read TGTGCCAGCAGTGGGACAGGGCTCAATCAGCCCCAGCATTTT.

This clonotype was found many times. The V gene is TRBV6-1, the J gene TRBJ2-7; TRBD1 is a possible D gene (6 bases). Germline V gives CDR1 MNHNS, CDR2 SASEGT. V lost 7 bases and J 9 bases, leaving 13 bases between the germline ends. The length of the CDR3 is 11 residues. In DNA form, the CDR3 reads TGTGCCAGCACCCCAGGGGTTGGGCAGTACTTC. This codes for CASTPGVGQYF.

This clonotype was observed at least ten times. The chain recombines TRBV12-3 or TRBV12-4 with TRBJ1-2, with D uncertain. This CDR3 is 16 amino acids long. V dropped 6 bases and J dropped 1 base, with 18 bases sitting between them. As DNA, the CDR3 is TGTGCCAGCAGCCCGCGGTCGGCGGCGAGTAACTATGGCTACACCTTC. Translating gives CASSPRSAASNYGYTF.

Many counts were recorded for this clonotype. The chain joins TRBV6-5 to TRBJ2-2; 8 bases agree with TRBD1. Unmatched junction bases numbered 6, after V lost 2 bases and J lost 1 base. CDR1 MNHEY and CDR2 SVGAGI come from the germline V gene. This CDR3 region has 17 residues. The CDR3 loop reads CASSYGPTGVNTGELFF. DNA for the CDR3: TGTGCCAGCAGTTACGGCCCGACAGGGGTGAACACCGGGGAGCTGTTTTTT.

The chain recombines TRBV20-1 with TRBJ1-2; the match to TRBD1 covers 7 bases. V dropped 3 bases and J dropped 2; count of bases not matched to a gene: 6. This CDR3 region has 14 residues. Germline V gives CDR1 DFQATT, CDR2 SNEGSKA (reference sequence). The CDR3 DNA sequence: TGCAGTGCTAGTAGCTTGGGACAGAACTATGGCTACACCTTC. Protein sequence: CSASSLGQNYGYTF.

V is TRBV20-1 and J is TRBJ1-5, with 11 bases that match TRBD1. Germline loops: CDR1 DFQATT, CDR2 SNEGSKA (reference sequence). V was pared by 5 bases and J by 7 bases, with 4 bases of the junction left unmatched. The CDR3 runs to 13 residues. CDR3 DNA: TGCAGTGCTCGGGACAGGGGGATACAGCCCCAGCATTTT. This translates into CSARDRGIQPQHF.

The CDR3 region has the DNA TGCGCCAGCAGCTCGGGACAGGGGATGGAGACCCAGTACTTC. Translation gives CASSSGQGMETQYF. The chain joins TRBV5-1 to TRBJ2-5, with 10 bases aligning to TRBD1. From germline, CDR1 is SGHRS and CDR2 YFSETQ. The CDR3 totals 14 residues. V trimming: 3 bases; J trimming: 5 bases; junction bases outside the gene matches: 4.

The rearrangement links TRBV19 to TRBJ2-5; 7 nucleotides agree with TRBD2. This CDR3 is 16 amino acids long. V dropped 4 bases and J dropped 8; count of bases not matched to a gene: 16. CDR1 is LNHDA and CDR2 is SQIVND in the germline V gene (reference sequence). The CDR3 DNA reads TGTGCCAGTAGTAAGGCCCCGGCTGCGGGGGTCGCAACCCAGTACTTC. Residues: CASSKAPAAGVATQYF.

This clonotype was detected once. The chain is built from TRBV7-8 and TRBJ1-5, with a possible D match to TRBD1 (6 bases). CDR1 is SGHVS and CDR2 is FQNEAQ in the germline V gene. Between the trimmed V and J ends, which lost 5 bases and 4 bases, there was a span of 15 bases. CDR3 size: 15 residues. CDR3 protein: CASSLLQGTNQPQHF. The CDR3, as DNA: TGTGCCAGCAGCCTTTTACAGGGAACTAATCAGCCCCAGCATTTT.

The rearrangement joins TRBV19 to TRBJ1-5; perhaps TRBD1 as D (6 bases). Germline V CDR1 and CDR2: LNHDA, SQIVND (reference sequence). Trimming removed 5 bases from V and 3 bases from J, with 20 bases in between. The CDR3 is made up of 17 amino acids. CDR3 in amino acids: CASSGWTENYNNQPQHF. DNA of the CDR3: TGTGCCAGTAGTGGGTGGACAGAGAATTACAACAATCAGCCCCAGCATTTT.

Many counts were recorded for this clonotype. The chain recombines TRBV24-1 with TRBJ2-5; the match to TRBD1 covers 8 bases. J gave up 2 bases and V 1 base, and 5 bases lay outside the gene matches. Germline V gene sequence: CDR1 KGHDR, CDR2 SFDVKD. This CDR3 is 16 amino acids long. The CDR3 is CATSDFRTGLQETQYF. Here the CDR3 DNA reads TGTGCCACCAGTGATTTTAGGACAGGGTTACAAGAGACCCAGTACTTC.

With respect to this clonotype: At one end the junction does not follow the germline gene, possibly because of a read error. The CDR3 DNA is TGTGCCAGCAGCCAGCAAGGGGGCGAAGAGACCCGGTACTTC. This sequence encodes CASSQQGGEETRYF. The genes are TRBV6-1 and TRBJ2-5; 7 bases map to TRBD1. Germline CDR1 MNHNS, CDR2 SASEGT. CDR3 length equals 14 residues.

This CDR3 reads CASSIPGQDGGYTF. CDR3 sequence (DNA): TGTGCCAGCAGCATCCCGGGACAGGATGGTGGCTACACCTTC. The rearrangement uses TRBV7-2 and TRBJ1-2, with TRBD1 matching 8 bases. The V gene end was trimmed by 5 bases and the J gene end by 7 bases; junction bases not matched to a gene: 9. CDR1 is SGHTA, CDR2 FQGNSA, per germline. This CDR3 is 14 amino acids long.

This clonotype was seen more than once but under ten times. The V gene is TRBV27, the J gene TRBJ2-5, with D perhaps matching TRBD1 (6 bases). Germline V CDR1 and CDR2: MNHEY, SMNVEV (reference sequence). The CDR3 sequence is 15 residues long. Trimming took 2 bases from V and 1 from J, leaving 11 bases between them. This CDR3 reads CASSLTGLGQETQYF. CDR3 nucleotides: TGTGCCAGCAGTTTAACAGGGCTTGGCCAAGAGACCCAGTACTTC.

This clonotype was seen many times. This chain connects TRBV11-2 to TRBJ1-2; D gene unclear. The V gene lost 5 bases and the J gene lost 6 bases, with 19 bases spanning the gap. The CDR3 has 15 residues. CDR1 is SGHAT, CDR2 FQNNGV, per germline. The DNA of the CDR3 is TGTGCCAGCAGCCCCCAAAGGTCGGGGATAAATGGCTACACCTTC. Translated: CASSPQRSGINGYTF. Full variable domain (outside the CDR3, taken from reference TRBV11-2 and TRBJ1-2): EAGVAQSPRYKIIEKRQSVAFWCNPISGHATLYWYQQILGQGPKLLIQFQNNGVVDDSQLPKDRFSAERLKGVDSTLKIQPAKLEDSAVYLCASSPQRSGINGYTFGSGTRLTVV.

This chain connects TRBV11-2 to TRBJ2-7; D is possibly TRBD1 (6 bases). The CDR3 loop spans 15 amino acids. Germline CDR1 is SGHAT and CDR2 is FQNNGV. V lost 0 bases and J 3 bases, leaving 12 bases between the germline ends. In nucleotides, the CDR3 is TGTGCCAGCAGCTTAGACAATACAGGGAACTACGAGCAGTACTTC. It specifies CASSLDNTGNYEQYF. Variable domain in full (rest from reference TRBV11-2 and TRBJ2-7): EAGVAQSPRYKIIEKRQSVAFWCNPISGHATLYWYQQILGQGPKLLIQFQNNGVVDDSQLPKDRFSAERLKGVDSTLKIQPAKLEDSAVYLCASSLDNTGNYEQYFGPGTRLTVT.

The V gene is TRBV15, the J gene TRBJ2-6; the D gene could be TRBD1 or TRBD2 (5 bases each). The germline gives CDR1 LNHNV, CDR2 YYDKDF (reference sequence). V shed 8 bases and J shed 1 base, with 12 bases lying between them. There are 15 residues in the CDR3. CDR3 sequence (DNA): TGTGCCACCGGGACGGATGAGTCTGGGGCCAACGTCCTGACTTTC. Encoded protein: CATGTDESGANVLTF.